The rows below give T cell receptor beta chains drawn from one sample of a study of cytomegalovirus exposure and HLA in healthy donors. TCRdb keeps only in-frame clones here, not all; method: immunoSEQ multiplex PCR. The top ten clones hold 1.8% of a sample with about 220,000 clones, 60% to 80% of them seen once. The sequencing input was PBMCs. The receptors shown here come from a woman aged 25-40 years in good health and CMV-seronegative. Each CDR3 is given with its conserved first and last residue. The order of the fields is J gene, D gene, clone size, V gene, CDR3 DNA, CDR3 protein. D genes are given only for firm matches. Rows may omit the clone size; those that give it use once, few, many or a size class.

TRBJ2-7,.,.,TRBV5-4,TGTGCCAGCAGCTTCTCGTCCTACGAGCAGTACTTC,CASSFSSYEQYF
TRBJ1-1,.,.,TRBV5-6,TGTGCCAGCAGCCAATTGACAGGAAGAAACACTGAAGCTTTCTTT,CASSQLTGRNTEAFF
TRBJ2-1,TRBD2,few,TRBV14,TGTGTCAGCAGCCCCCTAAGCCTAGCGGGAGGCTACAATGAGCAGTTCTTC,CVSSPLSLAGGYNEQFF
TRBJ2-4,.,.,TRBV7-9,TGTGCCAGCAGCTTTACAGGGGCCAAAAACATTCAGTACTTC,CASSFTGAKNIQYF
TRBJ1-6,.,.,TRBV10-2,TGCGCCAGCGGGCTACAGCATAATTCACCCCTCCACTTT,CASGLQHNSPLHF
TRBJ2-2,.,few,TRBV7-9,TGTGCCAGCAGCTCTGAACAGAAAAACACCGGGGAGCTGTTTTTT,CASSSEQKNTGELFF
TRBJ2-5,TRBD1,few,TRBV15,TGTGCCACCTCTCGCGACAGGGTGGGGACCCAGTACTTC,CATSRDRVGTQYF
TRBJ2-7,.,.,TRBV7-6,TGTGCCAGCAGCCTGGGCGCAGAGAGTTACGAGCAGTACTTC,CASSLGAESYEQYF
TRBJ1-5,TRBD1,.,TRBV5-6,TGTGCCAGCAGCTCTCAGGGACAGGAGATAGGTCAGCCCCAGCATTTT,CASSSQGQEIGQPQHF
TRBJ1-2,.,.,TRBV29-1,TGCAGCGTTGAAGGGGGCCAGGGTTTTAACTATGGCTACACCTTC,CSVEGGQGFNYGYTF
TRBJ1-2,.,few,TRBV19,TGTGCCAGTAGTATACATCGGGGGAGTGGCTACACCTTC,CASSIHRGSGYTF
TRBJ1-2,.,.,TRBV19,TGTGCCAGTACGAATCCCGGGTGGGGCTACACCTTC,CASTNPGWGYTF
TRBJ2-1,TRBD2,.,TRBV5-1,TGCGCCAGCACCCCGACGACTAGCGGAGGCAATGAGCAGTTCTTC,CASTPTTSGGNEQFF
TRBJ1-1,TRBD1,.,TRBV6-1,TGTGCCAGCAGTCCCGGGACAGCTTATGAAGCTTTCTTT,CASSPGTAYEAFF
TRBJ1-2,.,.,TRBV5-5,TGTGCCAGCAGCAGTTACAGTTATGGCTACACCTTC,CASSSYSYGYTF
TRBJ1-1,.,once,TRBV7-9,TGTTCCAGCAGCTTGGGCCAGGGGTGGACTGAAGCTTTCTTT,CSSSLGQGWTEAFF
TRBJ2-1,.,.,TRBV6-1,TGTGCCAGCAGTGGCAGGGTCACTGAGCAGTTCTTC,CASSGRVTEQFF
TRBJ2-7,TRBD2,.,TRBV6-6,TGTGCCAGCAGTTGGGAGGGACGGAGCTCCTACGAGCAGTACTTC,CASSWEGRSSYEQYF